Sequencing of this TCR beta chain was carried out in a study of OX40 agonist ivuxolimab in advanced cancers. Study observations and caveats: The average count of expanded clones was higher among CD8+ T cells than among CD4+. Both CD4+ and CD8+ T cell populations in blood had undergone clonal expansion by week 6 at 0.1 to 3.0 mg/kg. There were also nonresponders showing low normalized T-cell clonal expansion.

Assay: immunoSEQ multiplex PCR; the TCRdb copy retains only in-frame clones and omits some. Of around 70,000 clones listed, around nine tenths are singletons. This CDR3 region has 17 residues. Germline assignment: CDR1 SGHTA and CDR2 FQGNSA. V lost 1 base and J lost 4, with 16 bases in between. Worth noting for this clone: Its antigen is as yet unknown.

The V and J genes are TRBV7-2 and TRBJ2-2; D is possibly TRBD2 (5 bases). The sequence came from an adult with an advanced solid tumor such as melanoma, head and neck, liver or kidney cancer. Here the sequenced sample was CD4+ or CD8+ T cells sorted from blood, taken in a trial of the OX40 agonist ivuxolimab. As DNA, the CDR3 is TGTGCCAGCAGCTTAGTGTTTGGACTGGCGGCCACCGGGGAGCTGTTTTTT. This sequence encodes CASSLVFGLAATGELFF.